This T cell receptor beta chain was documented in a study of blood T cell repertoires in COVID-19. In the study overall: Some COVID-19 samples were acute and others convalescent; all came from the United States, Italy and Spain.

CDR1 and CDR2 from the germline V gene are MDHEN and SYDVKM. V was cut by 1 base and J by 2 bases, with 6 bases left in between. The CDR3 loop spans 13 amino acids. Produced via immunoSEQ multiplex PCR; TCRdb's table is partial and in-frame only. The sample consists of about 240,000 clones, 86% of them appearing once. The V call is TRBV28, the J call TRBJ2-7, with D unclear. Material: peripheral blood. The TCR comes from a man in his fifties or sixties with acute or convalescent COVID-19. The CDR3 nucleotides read TGTGCCAGCAGTTTATCCCTAACCTACGAGCAGTACTTC. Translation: CASSLSLTYEQYF.